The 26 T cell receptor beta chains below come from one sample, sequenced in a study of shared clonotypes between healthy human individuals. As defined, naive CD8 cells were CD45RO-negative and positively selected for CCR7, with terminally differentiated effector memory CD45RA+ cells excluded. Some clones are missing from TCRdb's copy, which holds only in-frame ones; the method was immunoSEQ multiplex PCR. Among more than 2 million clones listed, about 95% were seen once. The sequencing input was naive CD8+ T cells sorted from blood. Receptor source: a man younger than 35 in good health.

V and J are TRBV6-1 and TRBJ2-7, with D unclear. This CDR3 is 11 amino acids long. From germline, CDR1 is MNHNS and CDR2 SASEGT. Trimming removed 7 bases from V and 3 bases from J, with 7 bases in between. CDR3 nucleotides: TGTGCCAGCAATCTTTACTACGAGCAGTACTTC. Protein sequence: CASNLYYEQYF.

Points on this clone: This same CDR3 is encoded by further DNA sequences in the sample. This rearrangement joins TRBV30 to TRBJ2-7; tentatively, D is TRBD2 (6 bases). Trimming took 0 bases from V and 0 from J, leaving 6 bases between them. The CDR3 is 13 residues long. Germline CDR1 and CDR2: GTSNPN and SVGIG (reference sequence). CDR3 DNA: TGTGCCTGGAGTGTGGGGGGCTCCTACGAGCAGTACTTC. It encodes CAWSVGGSYEQYF.

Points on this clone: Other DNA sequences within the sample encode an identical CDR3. This CDR3 reads CASSQDITDTQYF. The CDR3 nucleotides read TGCGCCAGCAGCCAAGATATCACAGATACGCAGTATTTT. The chain carries TRBV4-3 and TRBJ2-3; no clear D gene. CDR3 length equals 13 residues. Germline CDR1 and CDR2: LGHNA and YSLEER. Trimming took off 0 bases at V and 2 bases at J, with 3 bases between the two ends.

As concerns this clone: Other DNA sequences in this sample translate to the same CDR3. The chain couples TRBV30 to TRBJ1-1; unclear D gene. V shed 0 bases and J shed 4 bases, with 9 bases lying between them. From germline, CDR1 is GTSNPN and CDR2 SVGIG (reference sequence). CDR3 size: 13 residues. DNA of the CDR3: TGTGCCTGGAGTGTACTTGAGGGCACTGAAGCTTTCTTT. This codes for CAWSVLEGTEAFF.

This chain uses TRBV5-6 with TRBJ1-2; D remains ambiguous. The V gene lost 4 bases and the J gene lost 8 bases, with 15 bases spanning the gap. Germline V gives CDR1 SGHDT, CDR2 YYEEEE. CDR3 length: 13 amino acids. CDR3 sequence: CASSPDSTLGYTF. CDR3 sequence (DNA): TGTGCCAGCAGCCCTGACTCGACCTTAGGCTACACCTTC.

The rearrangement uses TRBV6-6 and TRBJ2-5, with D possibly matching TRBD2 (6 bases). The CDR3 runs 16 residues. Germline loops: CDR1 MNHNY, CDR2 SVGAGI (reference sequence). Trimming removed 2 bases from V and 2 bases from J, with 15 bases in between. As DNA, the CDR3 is TGTGCCAGCAGTTACAGGGTGACTAGGACGCAAGAGACCCAGTACTTC. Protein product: CASSYRVTRTQETQYF.

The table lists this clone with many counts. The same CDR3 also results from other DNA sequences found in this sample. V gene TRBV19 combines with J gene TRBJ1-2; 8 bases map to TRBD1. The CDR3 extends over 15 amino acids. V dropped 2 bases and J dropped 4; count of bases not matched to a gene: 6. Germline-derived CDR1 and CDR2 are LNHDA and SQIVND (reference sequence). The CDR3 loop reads CASSIFRDRTYGYTF. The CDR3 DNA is TGTGCCAGTAGTATATTTCGGGACAGGACCTATGGCTACACCTTC.

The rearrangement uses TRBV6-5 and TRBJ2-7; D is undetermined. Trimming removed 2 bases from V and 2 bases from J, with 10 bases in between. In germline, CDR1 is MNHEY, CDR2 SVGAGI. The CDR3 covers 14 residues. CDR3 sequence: CASSYGSDPYEQYF. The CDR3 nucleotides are TGTGCCAGCAGTTACGGGTCGGACCCCTACGAGCAGTACTTC.

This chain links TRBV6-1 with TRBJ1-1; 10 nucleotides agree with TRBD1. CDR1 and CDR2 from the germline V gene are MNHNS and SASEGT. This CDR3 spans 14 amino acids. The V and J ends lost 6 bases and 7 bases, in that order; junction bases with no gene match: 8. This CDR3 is CASSLDGQGGEAFF. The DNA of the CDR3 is TGTGCCAGCAGCCTCGATGGACAGGGGGGTGAAGCTTTCTTT.

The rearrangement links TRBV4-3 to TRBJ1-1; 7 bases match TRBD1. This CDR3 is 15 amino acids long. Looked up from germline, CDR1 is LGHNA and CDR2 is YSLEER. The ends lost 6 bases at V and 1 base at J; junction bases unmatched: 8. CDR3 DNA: TGCGCCAGCAGTGAACCGGGACAGCCGAACACTGAAGCTTTCTTT. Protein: CASSEPGQPNTEAFF.

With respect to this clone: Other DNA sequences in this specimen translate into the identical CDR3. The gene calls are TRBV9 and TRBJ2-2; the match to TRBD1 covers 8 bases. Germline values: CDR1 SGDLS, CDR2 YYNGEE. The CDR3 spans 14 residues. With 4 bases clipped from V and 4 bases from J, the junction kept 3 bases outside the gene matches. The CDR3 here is CASSTGGGTGELFF. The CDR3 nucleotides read TGTGCCAGCAGCACAGGGGGTGGCACCGGGGAGCTGTTTTTT.

In nucleotides, the CDR3 is TGTGCCAGCAGCGTCGACAGAGGGCAAGAGACCCAGTACTTC. Its translation: CASSVDRGQETQYF. The rearrangement links TRBV7-9 to TRBJ2-5; D tentatively fits TRBD1 or TRBD2 (5 bases each). Germline V gene sequence: CDR1 SEHNR, CDR2 FQNEAQ (reference sequence). V lost 5 bases and J lost 2, with 12 bases in between. CDR3 length: 14 amino acids.

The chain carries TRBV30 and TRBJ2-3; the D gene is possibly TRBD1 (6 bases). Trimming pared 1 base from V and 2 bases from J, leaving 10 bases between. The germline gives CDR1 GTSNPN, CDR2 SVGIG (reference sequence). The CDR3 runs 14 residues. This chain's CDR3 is CAWSEGGYTDTQYF. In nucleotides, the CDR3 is TGTGCCTGGAGTGAAGGGGGATACACAGATACGCAGTATTTT.

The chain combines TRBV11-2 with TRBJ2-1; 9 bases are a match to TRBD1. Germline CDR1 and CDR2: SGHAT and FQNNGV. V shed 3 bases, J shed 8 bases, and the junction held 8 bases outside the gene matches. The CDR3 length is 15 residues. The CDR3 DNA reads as TGTGCCAGCAGCTTCGGGACAGGGCTTTTATATGAGCAGTTCTTC. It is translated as CASSFGTGLLYEQFF. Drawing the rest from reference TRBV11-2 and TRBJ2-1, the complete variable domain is EAGVAQSPRYKIIEKRQSVAFWCNPISGHATLYWYQQILGQGPKLLIQFQNNGVVDDSQLPKDRFSAERLKGVDSTLKIQPAKLEDSAVYLCASSFGTGLLYEQFFGPGTRLTVL.

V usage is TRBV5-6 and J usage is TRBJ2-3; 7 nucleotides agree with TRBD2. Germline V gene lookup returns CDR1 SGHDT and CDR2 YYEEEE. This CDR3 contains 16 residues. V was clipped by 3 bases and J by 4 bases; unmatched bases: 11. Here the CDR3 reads CASSSPLAGDADTQYF. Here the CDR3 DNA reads TGTGCCAGCAGCTCGCCCCTGGCGGGAGACGCAGATACGCAGTATTTT. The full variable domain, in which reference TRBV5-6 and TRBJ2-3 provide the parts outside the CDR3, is DAGVTQSPTHLIKTRGQQVTLRCSPKSGHDTVSWYQQALGQGPQFIFQYYEEEERQRGNFPDRFSGHQFPNYSSELNVNALLLGDSALYLCASSSPLAGDADTQYFGPGTRLTVL.

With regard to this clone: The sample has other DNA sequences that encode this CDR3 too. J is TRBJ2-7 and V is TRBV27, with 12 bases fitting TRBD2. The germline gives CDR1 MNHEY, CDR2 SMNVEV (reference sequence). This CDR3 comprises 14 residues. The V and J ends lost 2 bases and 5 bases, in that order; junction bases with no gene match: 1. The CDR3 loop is CASSLLAGGDEQYF. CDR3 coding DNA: TGTGCCAGCAGTTTACTAGCGGGAGGGGACGAGCAGTACTTC.

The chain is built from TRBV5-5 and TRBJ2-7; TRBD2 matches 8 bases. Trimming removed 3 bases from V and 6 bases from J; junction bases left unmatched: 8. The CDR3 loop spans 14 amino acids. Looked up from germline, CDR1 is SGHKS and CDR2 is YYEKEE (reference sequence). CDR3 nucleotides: TGTGCCAGCAGCTCGACTAGCGCCGGGTTCGAGCAGTACTTC. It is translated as CASSSTSAGFEQYF.

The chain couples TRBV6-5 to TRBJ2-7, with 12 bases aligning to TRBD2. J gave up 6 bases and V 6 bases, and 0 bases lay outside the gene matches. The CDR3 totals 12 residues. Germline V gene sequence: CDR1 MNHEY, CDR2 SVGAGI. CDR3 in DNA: TGTGCCAGCAGGACTAGCGGGAGCGAGCAGTACTTC. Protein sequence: CASRTSGSEQYF.

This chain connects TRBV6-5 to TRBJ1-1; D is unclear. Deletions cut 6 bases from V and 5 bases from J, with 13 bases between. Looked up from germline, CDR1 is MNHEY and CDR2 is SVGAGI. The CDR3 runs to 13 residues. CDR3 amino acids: CASSAFGGTEAFF. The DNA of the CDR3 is TGTGCCAGCAGCGCCTTCGGCGGGACTGAAGCTTTCTTT.

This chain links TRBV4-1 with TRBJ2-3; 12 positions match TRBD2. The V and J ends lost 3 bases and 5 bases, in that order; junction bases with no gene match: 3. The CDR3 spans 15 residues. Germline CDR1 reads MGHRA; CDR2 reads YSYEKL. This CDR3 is CASSHLAGGLDTQYF. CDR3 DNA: TGCGCCAGCAGCCATCTAGCGGGGGGGCTAGATACGCAGTATTTT.

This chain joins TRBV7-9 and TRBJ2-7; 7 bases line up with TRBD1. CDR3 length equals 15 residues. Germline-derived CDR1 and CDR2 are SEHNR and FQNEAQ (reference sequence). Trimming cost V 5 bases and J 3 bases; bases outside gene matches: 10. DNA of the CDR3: TGTGCCAGCAGCCAGTCTACAGGGGCCAACTACGAGCAGTACTTC. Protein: CASSQSTGANYEQYF.

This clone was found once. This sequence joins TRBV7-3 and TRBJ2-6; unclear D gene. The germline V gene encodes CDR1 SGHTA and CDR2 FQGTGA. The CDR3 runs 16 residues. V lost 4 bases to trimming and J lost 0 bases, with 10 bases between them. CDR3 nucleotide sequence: TGTGCCAGCAGCTCCCCCCCCAGCTCTGGGGCCAACGTCCTGACTTTC. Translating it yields CASSSPPSSGANVLTF.

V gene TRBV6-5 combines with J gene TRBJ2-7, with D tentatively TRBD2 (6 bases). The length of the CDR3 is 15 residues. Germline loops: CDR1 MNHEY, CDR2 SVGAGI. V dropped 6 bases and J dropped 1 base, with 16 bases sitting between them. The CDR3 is CASSLRGGDSYEQYF. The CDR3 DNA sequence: TGTGCCAGCAGCTTGAGGGGAGGAGATTCCTACGAGCAGTACTTC.

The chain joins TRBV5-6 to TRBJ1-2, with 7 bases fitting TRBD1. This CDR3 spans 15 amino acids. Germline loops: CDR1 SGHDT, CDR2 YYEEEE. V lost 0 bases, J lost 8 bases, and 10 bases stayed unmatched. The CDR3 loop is CASSLGTGDLEGYTF. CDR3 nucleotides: TGTGCCAGCAGCTTGGGAACAGGGGATCTTGAGGGCTACACCTTC.

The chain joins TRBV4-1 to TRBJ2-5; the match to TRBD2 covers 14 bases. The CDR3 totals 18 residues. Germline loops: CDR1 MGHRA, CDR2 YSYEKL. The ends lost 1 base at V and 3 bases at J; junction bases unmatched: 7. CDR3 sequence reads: CASSQAPGTSGREETQYF. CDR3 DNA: TGCGCCAGCAGCCAAGCCCCGGGGACTAGCGGGAGAGAAGAGACCCAGTACTTC.

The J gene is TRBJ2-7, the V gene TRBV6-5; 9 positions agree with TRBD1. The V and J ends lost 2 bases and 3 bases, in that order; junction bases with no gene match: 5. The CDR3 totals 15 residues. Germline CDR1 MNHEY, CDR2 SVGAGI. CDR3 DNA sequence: TGTGCCAGCAGTTACCAGGGACAGGGAATCTACGAGCAGTACTTC. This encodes CASSYQGQGIYEQYF.